These 27 T cell receptor beta chains were sequenced from one sample in a study of blood T cell repertoires in COVID-19. TCRdb's table, derived via immunoSEQ multiplex PCR, lists solely in-frame clones and lacks some. The sample carries about 670,000 clones, about 87% recorded once. Sequencing was carried out using peripheral blood. Receptor source: a woman aged 18-29 years with acute or convalescent COVID-19.

The chain recombines TRBV6-1 with TRBJ1-1; D call uncertain. Trimming cost V 1 base and J 4 bases, with 13 bases left between them. From germline, CDR1 is MNHNS and CDR2 SASEGT. The CDR3 totals 15 residues. The CDR3 sequence: CASSEGAGIFTEAFF. The DNA of the CDR3 is TGTGCCAGCAGTGAAGGAGCGGGGATTTTCACTGAAGCTTTCTTT.

The chain uses TRBV3-1 (or the pseudogene TRBV3-2) and TRBJ2-4, with 8 nucleotides matching TRBD2. The ends lost 0 bases at V and 3 bases at J; junction bases unmatched: 7. From germline, CDR1 is LGHDT and CDR2 YNNKEL (reference sequence). CDR3 size: 17 residues. Here the CDR3 DNA reads TGTGCCAGCAGCCAAGAGCCCGGGGGGGAAGTCAAAAACATTCAGTACTTC. It translates to CASSQEPGGEVKNIQYF.

The chain recombines TRBV28 with TRBJ2-2; D not resolved. CDR1 MDHEN and CDR2 SYDVKM come from the germline V gene. CDR3 size: 13 residues. The V gene lost 7 bases and the J gene lost 3 bases, with 9 bases spanning the gap. The chain's CDR3 is CASMRSHTGELFF. The CDR3 nucleotides are TGTGCCAGCATGCGATCGCACACCGGGGAGCTGTTTTTT.

This sequence joins TRBV4-3 and TRBJ1-2; possible D gene TRBD1, 6 bases. V lost 0 bases to trimming and J lost 3 bases, with 14 bases between them. This CDR3 comprises 16 residues. Germline V lookup: CDR1 LGHNA, CDR2 YSLEER. CDR3 sequence: CASSQDPQGPDYGYTF. CDR3 DNA: TGCGCCAGCAGCCAAGACCCACAGGGCCCCGACTATGGCTACACCTTC.

This chain joins TRBV6-2 or TRBV6-3 and TRBJ1-6, with 7 bases fitting TRBD1. The CDR3 is 17 amino acids. J was trimmed by 0 bases and V by 6 bases; bases with no gene match: 8. The germline V gene encodes CDR1 MNHEY and CDR2 SVGEGT. CDR3 sequence reads: CASSSGQASSYNSPLHF. CDR3 sequence (DNA): TGTGCCAGCAGCTCAGGACAGGCCAGCTCCTATAATTCACCCCTCCACTTT.

This chain joins TRBV6-5 and TRBJ2-2, with 7 bases identical to TRBD1. This CDR3 is built from 15 residues. V was pared by 9 bases and J by 2 bases, with 9 bases of the junction left unmatched. Germline CDR1 is MNHEY and CDR2 is SVGAGI. Here the CDR3 DNA reads TGTGCCAGTCAAAGAACAGGGGAAAACACCGGGGAGCTGTTTTTT. This sequence encodes CASQRTGENTGELFF.

The CDR3 DNA is TGCGCCAGCAGTCTGGAGGGAGGCCGATTCTCTGGAAACACCATATATTTT. It is translated as CASSLEGGRFSGNTIYF. V gene TRBV5-1 combines with J gene TRBJ1-3; no clear D gene. V lost 5 bases and J lost 0, with 18 bases in between. Germline-derived CDR1 and CDR2 are SGHRS and YFSETQ. This CDR3 region has 17 residues.

Notes on this clone: This same CDR3 is encoded by further DNA sequences in the sample. The rearrangement links TRBV29-1 to TRBJ1-2; 7 nucleotides line up with TRBD1. CDR1 and CDR2 from the germline V gene are SQVTM and ANQGSEA. This CDR3 contains 11 residues. Trimming removed 4 bases from V and 7 bases from J; junction bases left unmatched: 3. The CDR3 sequence is CSVVAGGGYTF. The CDR3 coding sequence is TGCAGCGTTGTAGCAGGGGGTGGCTACACCTTC.

This clone was recorded many times. V and J are TRBV2 and TRBJ1-2; perhaps TRBD1 as D (5 bases). Deletions cut 3 bases from V and 4 bases from J, with 15 bases between. CDR3 length: 15 amino acids. Germline CDR1 SNHLY, CDR2 FYNNEI. DNA for the CDR3: TGTGCCAGCAGTGACCGGCAGGGCCGCCCCTATGGCTACACCTTC. Translation: CASSDRQGRPYGYTF.

The genes are TRBV3-1 (or the pseudogene TRBV3-2) and TRBJ1-1; 11 bases fit TRBD1. Germline V CDR1 and CDR2: LGHDT, YNNKEL (reference sequence). The CDR3 is 15 residues long. V lost 3 bases to trimming and J lost 6 bases; unmatched junction nucleotides: 6. The CDR3 region has the DNA TGTGCCAGCAGCCATAACCCGGGACAGGGGGCTGAAGCTTTCTTT. This encodes CASSHNPGQGAEAFF.

This clone was found once. The rearrangement links TRBV19 to TRBJ1-5; D ambiguous. This CDR3 is 17 amino acids long. V was trimmed by 2 bases and J by 0 bases, leaving 14 bases between them. Germline assignment: CDR1 LNHDA and CDR2 SQIVND (reference sequence). Here the CDR3 DNA reads TGTGCCAGTAGTATACCCCTAGGCCACCTTAGCAATCAGCCCCAGCATTTT. Protein product: CASSIPLGHLSNQPQHF.

This chain links TRBV18 with TRBJ1-4; D is perhaps TRBD1 (6 bases). The CDR3 is 14 amino acids. V lost 3 bases and J 8 bases, leaving 13 bases between the germline ends. The germline CDR1 and CDR2 sequences are KGHSH and LQKENI. The chain's CDR3 is CASSPPTGTEKLFF. The CDR3 DNA sequence: TGTGCCAGCTCACCCCCTACAGGGACAGAAAAACTGTTTTTT.

The rearrangement uses TRBV5-6 and TRBJ1-2; possibly TRBD1 for D (5 bases). CDR1 SGHDT and CDR2 YYEEEE come from the germline V gene. This CDR3 is 16 amino acids long. The V end was cut by 0 bases, the J end by 4 bases, with 16 bases between. The CDR3: CASSLEGWGDGYGYTF. Here the CDR3 DNA reads TGTGCCAGCAGCTTGGAGGGCTGGGGGGATGGCTATGGCTACACCTTC.

The chain couples TRBV7-9 to TRBJ1-1, with D perhaps TRBD1 (5 bases). The CDR3 sequence is 14 residues long. Trimming took 1 base from V and 6 from J, leaving 12 bases between them. CDR1 and CDR2 from the germline V gene are SEHNR and FQNEAQ (reference sequence). CDR3 nucleotide sequence: TGTGCCAGCAGCTTAGTAGGGGTTCCTTCTGAAGCTTTCTTT. Amino acids: CASSLVGVPSEAFF.

The rearrangement joins TRBV5-1 to TRBJ2-1, with D maybe TRBD2 (6 bases). This CDR3 contains 15 residues. The V end lost 4 bases, the J end lost 7 bases, and 18 bases lay between the germline ends. CDR1 and CDR2 from the germline V gene are SGHRS and YFSETQ. This CDR3 reads CASSRGGTGRNEQFF. In DNA, the CDR3 is TGCGCCAGCAGCAGGGGAGGTACAGGTAGGAATGAGCAGTTCTTC.

CDR3 amino acids: CASSNTGPGELFF. CDR3 DNA sequence: TGTGCCAGCTCAAACACAGGGCCCGGGGAGCTGTTTTTT. The chain carries TRBV18 and TRBJ2-2; D is possibly TRBD1 (6 bases). The CDR3 covers 13 residues. Germline loops: CDR1 KGHSH, CDR2 LQKENI. Trimming removed 5 bases at V and 6 bases at J, with 10 bases between.

The chain combines TRBV4-2 with TRBJ2-2, with no clear D. The CDR3 is 14 residues long. Germline V gene data show CDR1 as LGHNA and CDR2 as YNFKEQ. Trimming left V 7 bases short and J 1 base short, with 10 bases between. The CDR3 sequence: CASTVERNTGELFF. The CDR3 coding sequence is TGTGCCAGCACAGTCGAGAGGAACACCGGGGAGCTGTTTTTT.

V is TRBV12-1 and J is TRBJ2-4; no check of the table's D call, TRBD1, against the DNA was made. TRBV12-1 is tagged as a pseudogene. This CDR3 spans 16 amino acids. CDR3 amino acids: CASSRGQILAKNIQYF. DNA for the CDR3: TGTGCCAGCAGCCGTGGACAGATCCTAGCCAAAAACATTCAGTACTTC.

Turning to this clone: This specimen includes other DNA sequences encoding the same CDR3. The chain carries TRBV11-1 and TRBJ2-1; 11 positions agree with TRBD2. V shed 5 bases, J shed 3 bases, and the junction held 3 bases outside the gene matches. The CDR3 covers 15 residues. Germline lookup yields CDR1 SGHAT and CDR2 FQDESV (reference sequence). The CDR3 region has the DNA TGTGCCAGCAGCCTCCTAGCGGGGGGCTACAATGAGCAGTTCTTC. It yields the protein CASSLLAGGYNEQFF.

V is TRBV7-3 and J is TRBJ1-4; 9 bases are shared with TRBD1. The CDR3 consists of 19 residues. V shed 5 bases, J shed 0 bases, and the junction held 13 bases outside the gene matches. Germline CDR1 SGHTA, CDR2 FQGTGA. The CDR3 is CASSPRWDREQATNEKLFF. For the CDR3, the DNA is TGTGCCAGCAGCCCGCGCTGGGACAGGGAACAAGCAACTAATGAAAAACTGTTTTTT.

The V call is TRBV3-1 (or the pseudogene TRBV3-2), the J call TRBJ2-1; TRBD2 matches at 8 bases. The CDR3 runs to 13 residues. V lost 6 bases, J lost 7 bases, and 5 bases stayed unmatched. Germline V CDR1 and CDR2: LGHDT, YNNKEL (reference sequence). For the CDR3, the DNA is TGTGCCAGCAGTGCGGGGGGCCCTAATGAGCAGTTCTTC. The encoded protein is CASSAGGPNEQFF.

On this clone itself: Other DNA sequences within the sample encode an identical CDR3. The chain recombines TRBV6-5 with TRBJ1-6; the D gene is possibly TRBD1 (5 bases). This CDR3 region has 16 residues. Germline lookup yields CDR1 MNHEY and CDR2 SVGAGI. V shed 3 bases and J shed 5 bases, with 14 bases lying between them. The CDR3 nucleotides read TGTGCCAGCAGTTATTTTGGGGGGTTCGATAATTCACCCCTCCACTTT. Amino acid sequence: CASSYFGGFDNSPLHF.

This clone was seen only a few times. J is TRBJ1-2 and V is TRBV6-2 or TRBV6-3, with a weak D call TRBD1 (5 bases). Germline CDR1 is MNHEY and CDR2 is SVGEGT. The CDR3 has 15 amino acids. V lost 2 bases, J lost 4 bases, and 14 bases lay in between. The CDR3 DNA follows: TGTGCCAGCAGTTACCCCCGGACATTCGGCTATGGCTACACCTTC. It codes for CASSYPRTFGYGYTF.

The V gene is TRBV7-8, the J gene TRBJ2-2; D is unclear. Trimming removed 5 bases at V and 4 bases at J, with 8 bases between. CDR1 is SGHVS, CDR2 FQNEAQ, per germline. The CDR3 contains 13 residues. CDR3 sequence reads: CASSPVVTGELFF. DNA of the CDR3: TGTGCCAGCAGCCCAGTCGTCACCGGGGAGCTGTTTTTT.

V gene TRBV7-9 combines with J gene TRBJ2-2, with D possibly matching TRBD2 (5 bases). Germline-derived CDR1 and CDR2 are SEHNR and FQNEAQ (reference sequence). With 0 bases removed from V and 6 bases from J, the gap between germline ends came to 14 bases. This CDR3 has 16 amino acids. The CDR3: CASSLAVRVSSGELFF. The CDR3 coding sequence is TGTGCCAGCAGCTTAGCCGTGAGGGTTTCATCCGGGGAGCTGTTTTTT.

The chain recombines TRBV11-2 with TRBJ2-7; 10 bases fit TRBD2. This CDR3 contains 14 residues. V lost 4 bases to trimming and J lost 5 bases; unmatched junction nucleotides: 5. Germline V lookup: CDR1 SGHAT, CDR2 FQNNGV. The CDR3 bases are TGTGCCAGCAGCTCTCTAGCGGGGGTCAACGAGCAGTACTTC. This gives the protein CASSSLAGVNEQYF.

This sequence joins TRBV19 and TRBJ1-1; perhaps TRBD1 as D (5 bases). The CDR3 has 13 amino acids. V lost 4 bases and J 1 base, leaving 7 bases between the germline ends. Germline V CDR1 and CDR2: LNHDA, SQIVND (reference sequence). In DNA, the CDR3 is TGTGCCAGTAGTAACAGGTGGAACACTGAAGCTTTCTTT. Translated: CASSNRWNTEAFF.